The next 28 T cell receptor beta chains were all read from a single sample in a study of blood T cell repertoires in COVID-19. Profiled with immunoSEQ multiplex PCR; TCRdb holds only in-frame clones, not every one. Among hundreds of thousands of clones listed, 87% were seen once. The sample consisted of PBMCs or T cells enriched from blood (not recorded which). The source of these receptors is a woman between 40 and 55 years old who had recovered from COVID-19.

Here the CDR3 DNA reads TGTGCCAGCAGCCCACTAAGATCCTACGAGCAGTACTTC. As protein: CASSPLRSYEQYF. The gene calls are TRBV3-1 (or the pseudogene TRBV3-2) and TRBJ2-7, with no clear D. V lost 4 bases to trimming and J lost 1 base, with 8 bases between them. Germline assignment: CDR1 LGHDT and CDR2 YNNKEL (reference sequence). This CDR3 has 13 amino acids.

The J gene is TRBJ1-1, the V gene TRBV28; perhaps TRBD1 as D (5 bases). Trimming took 7 bases from V and 1 from J, leaving 10 bases between them. Germline V CDR1 and CDR2: MDHEN, SYDVKM. The CDR3 extends over 13 amino acids. The CDR3 is CASIGGGNTEAFF. CDR3 nucleotide sequence: TGTGCCAGCATTGGGGGGGGGAACACTGAAGCTTTCTTT.

This chain joins TRBV28 and TRBJ2-3, with TRBD1 identical over 7 bases. Trimming took 4 bases from V and 2 from J; bases not matched to a gene: 9. The CDR3 has 16 amino acids. In germline, CDR1 is MDHEN, CDR2 SYDVKM. The CDR3 DNA reads as TGTGCCAGCAGTTCCCCAGGGGGTAGCCACACAGATACGCAGTATTTT. Protein sequence: CASSSPGGSHTDTQYF.

This rearrangement joins TRBV30 to TRBJ2-1, with D hard to call. CDR3 length equals 13 residues. Germline CDR1 and CDR2: GTSNPN and SVGIG (reference sequence). Trimming took off 1 base at V and 9 bases at J, with 13 bases between the two ends. The CDR3 DNA is TGTGCCTGGAGTGACCTACTAACCGCTGAGCAGTTCTTC. Translated, it gives CAWSDLLTAEQFF.

The J gene is TRBJ2-7, the V gene TRBV2; D is possibly TRBD2 (5 bases). Trimming left V 8 bases short and J 6 bases short, with 14 bases between. Germline V gives CDR1 SNHLY, CDR2 FYNNEI. The CDR3 covers 12 residues. CDR3 nucleotide sequence: TGTGCCAGCGAAAGGTTACGGGGCGAGCAGTACTTC. Protein sequence: CASERLRGEQYF. The full variable domain, completed using reference TRBV2 and TRBJ2-7, is EPEVTQTPSHQVTQMGQEVILRCVPISNHLYFYWYRQILGQKVEFLVSFYNNEISEKSEIFDDQFSVERPDGSNFTLKIRSTKLEDSAMYFCASERLRGEQYFGPGTRLTVT.

V gene TRBV7-6 combines with J gene TRBJ2-3, with 11 bases identical to TRBD2. V lost 5 bases, J lost 1 base, and 5 bases stayed unmatched. The germline V gene encodes CDR1 SGHVS and CDR2 FNYEAQ. There are 16 residues in the CDR3. Here the CDR3 reads CASSNIAGGGTDTQYF. The CDR3 bases are TGTGCCAGCAGCAATATAGCGGGAGGGGGCACAGATACGCAGTATTTT. Combining the CDR3 with reference TRBV7-6 and TRBJ2-3 gives the whole variable domain GAGVSQSPRYKVTKRGQDVALRCDPISGHVSLYWYRQALGQGPEFLTYFNYEAQQDKSGLPNDRFSAERPEGSISTLTIQRTEQRDSAMYRCASSNIAGGGTDTQYFGPGTRLTVL.

The chain couples TRBV5-1 to TRBJ1-2, with unresolved D. CDR3 size: 14 residues. Trimming left V 4 bases short and J 2 bases short, with 12 bases between. Germline CDR1 SGHRS, CDR2 YFSETQ. CDR3 protein: CASSPPGGNYGYTF. CDR3 in DNA: TGCGCCAGCAGCCCCCCGGGAGGCAACTATGGCTACACCTTC.

The chain links TRBV9 to TRBJ1-2; D possibly corresponds to TRBD1 (6 bases). CDR3 length equals 15 residues. V was cut by 4 bases and J by 2 bases, with 15 bases left in between. Per germline, CDR1 SGDLS and CDR2 YYNGEE. The CDR3 loop reads CASSPPGQRNYGYTF. CDR3 nucleotide sequence: TGTGCCAGCAGCCCACCGGGACAACGGAACTATGGCTACACCTTC.

This chain connects TRBV29-1 to TRBJ2-3; TRBD2 might be the D (6 bases). CDR3 length equals 15 residues. Germline V gene sequence: CDR1 SQVTM, CDR2 ANQGSEA. V lost 5 bases, J lost 0 bases, and 15 bases lay in between. The CDR3 sequence is CSVMRSGPSTDTQYF. DNA of the CDR3: TGCAGCGTTATGAGGAGCGGGCCTAGCACAGATACGCAGTATTTT.

The chain has TRBV9 and TRBJ2-7; D might be TRBD2 (5 bases). The V gene's germline CDR1 is SGDLS and CDR2 YYNGEE. The CDR3 totals 13 residues. Deletions cut 0 bases from V and 3 bases from J, with 7 bases between. CDR3 residues: CASSVGTHYEQYF. The CDR3 nucleotides read TGTGCCAGCAGCGTAGGGACTCACTACGAGCAGTACTTC.

The genes are TRBV18 and TRBJ1-2, with TRBD1 matching 8 bases. Per germline, CDR1 KGHSH and CDR2 LQKENI. Unmatched junction bases numbered 10, after V lost 3 bases and J lost 4 bases. This CDR3 is 16 amino acids long. CDR3 nucleotides: TGTGCCAGCTCACCTCGGACAGGGATCGATATCTATGGCTACACCTTC. This codes for CASSPRTGIDIYGYTF.

The genes are TRBV14 and TRBJ2-2, with TRBD1 as a possible D gene (5 bases). The CDR3 covers 13 residues. The V gene's germline CDR1 is SGHDN and CDR2 FVKESK. Trimming pared 0 bases from V and 7 bases from J, leaving 6 bases between. The CDR3 DNA reads TGTGCCAGCAGCCAAGACAGGGTCGGGGAGCTGTTTTTT. It codes for CASSQDRVGELFF.

The chain has TRBV27 and TRBJ2-7; tentative D call: TRBD2 (6 bases). Germline CDR1 reads MNHEY; CDR2 reads SMNVEV (reference sequence). V gave up 6 bases and J gave up 3 bases, with 15 bases separating them. The CDR3 contains 14 residues. CDR3 DNA sequence: TGTGCCAGCAGGGGGGGACGGCAGAACTACGAGCAGTACTTC. Its protein product is CASRGGRQNYEQYF.

This sequence joins TRBV6-6 and TRBJ2-7; TRBD1 matches at 8 bases. The V gene end was trimmed by 5 bases and the J gene end by 0 bases; junction bases not matched to a gene: 6. Germline CDR1 MNHNY, CDR2 SVGAGI (reference sequence). The CDR3 extends over 15 amino acids. The CDR3 bases are TGTGCCAGCAGTCGGACAGGGAAAGGCTCCTACGAGCAGTACTTC. It translates to CASSRTGKGSYEQYF.

The chain has TRBV6-4 and TRBJ1-5; D is unclear. This CDR3 region has 15 residues. Trimming cost V 6 bases and J 5 bases, with 17 bases left between them. Germline V gene data show CDR1 as MRHNA and CDR2 as SNTAGT. CDR3 protein: CASRTPVGDYQPQHF. CDR3 DNA: TGTGCCAGCAGGACTCCCGTGGGAGATTATCAGCCCCAGCATTTT.

The rearrangement links TRBV3-1 (or the pseudogene TRBV3-2) to TRBJ2-7; D remains unclear. Between the trimmed V and J ends, which lost 3 bases and 6 bases, there was a span of 12 bases. The length of the CDR3 is 13 residues. Germline assignment: CDR1 LGHDT and CDR2 YNNKEL (reference sequence). The CDR3 loop reads CASSHPQAVEQYF. CDR3 in DNA: TGTGCCAGCAGCCATCCGCAGGCAGTCGAGCAGTACTTC.

J is TRBJ2-7 and V is TRBV2; tentative D call: TRBD2 (7 bases). Germline V gene sequence: CDR1 SNHLY, CDR2 FYNNEI. The length of the CDR3 is 14 residues. V was clipped by 7 bases and J by 0 bases, with 13 bases between them. The CDR3 DNA is TGTGCCAGCAAAAGCGGGGACAACTCCTACGAGCAGTACTTC. It encodes CASKSGDNSYEQYF.

The CDR3 is CASSEGSSGSGLAGPNHYEQYF. Written as DNA, the CDR3 is TGTGCCAGCAGTGAAGGGAGTAGCGGGTCGGGACTAGCGGGTCCTAACCACTACGAGCAGTACTTC. The chain recombines TRBV2 with TRBJ2-7; 12 bases align to TRBD2. From germline, CDR1 is SNHLY and CDR2 FYNNEI. J was trimmed by 3 bases and V by 1 base; bases with no gene match: 22. The CDR3 sequence is 22 residues long. Full variable domain (outside the CDR3, taken from reference TRBV2 and TRBJ2-7): EPEVTQTPSHQVTQMGQEVILRCVPISNHLYFYWYRQILGQKVEFLVSFYNNEISEKSEIFDDQFSVERPDGSNFTLKIRSTKLEDSAMYFCASSEGSSGSGLAGPNHYEQYFGPGTRLTVT.

The V gene is TRBV6-2 or TRBV6-3, the J gene TRBJ2-1; D may be TRBD2 (5 bases). Germline V gene lookup returns CDR1 MNHEY and CDR2 SVGEGT. V lost 5 bases, J lost 14 bases, and 16 bases lay in between. The CDR3 is 12 residues long. CDR3 bases: TGTGCCAGCAGTAGCTCGTCCGGGAACGAGTTCTTC. This translates into CASSSSSGNEFF.

Comments on this clone: Different DNA sequences within this sample yield the same CDR3. This chain connects TRBV28 to TRBJ2-5, with D possibly being TRBD1 (5 bases). This CDR3 has 15 amino acids. Trimming pared 4 bases from V and 0 bases from J, leaving 12 bases between. CDR1 and CDR2 from the germline V gene are MDHEN and SYDVKM. Here the CDR3 reads CASSSSGAYQETQYF. CDR3 in DNA: TGTGCCAGCAGTTCATCTGGGGCGTACCAAGAGACCCAGTACTTC.

The CDR3 is CASSWRRGTGASYEQYF. The CDR3 DNA sequence: TGTGCCAGCAGCTGGCGACGCGGGACAGGGGCATCCTACGAGCAGTACTTC. The chain uses TRBV7-2 and TRBJ2-7; TRBD1 matches 10 bases. V lost 4 bases, J lost 1 base, and 10 bases stayed unmatched. This CDR3 region has 17 residues. The germline CDR1 and CDR2 sequences are SGHTA and FQGNSA.

The chain combines TRBV11-2 with TRBJ1-2, with TRBD1 as a possible D gene (6 bases). V was cut by 3 bases and J by 8 bases, with 10 bases left in between. The CDR3 covers 12 residues. Per the germline V gene, CDR1 is SGHAT and CDR2 is FQNNGV. The DNA for the CDR3 is TGTGCCAGCAGCTTTTCAGGGGCCGGCTACACCTTC. Translated, it gives CASSFSGAGYTF.

The chain carries TRBV12-1 and TRBJ2-2; the tabulated D call, TRBD1, remains unverified against the DNA. TRBV12-1 is annotated as a pseudogene. CDR3 length: 20 amino acids. CDR3 in DNA: TGTGCCAGCAGCCCCCGACAGGGGGGCGGAATGAGATTGGGCACCGGGGAGCTGTTTTTT. It specifies CASSPRQGGGMRLGTGELFF.

This clone was observed a single time. The V gene is TRBV10-1, the J gene TRBJ2-1, with D tentatively TRBD2 (5 bases). Germline CDR1 is WNHNN and CDR2 is SYGVQD (reference sequence). V lost 11 bases and J lost 8, with 13 bases in between. There are 11 residues in the CDR3. The CDR3 sequence is CAPRGSDEQFF. In nucleotides, the CDR3 is TGCGCCCCCCGCGGTAGCGATGAGCAGTTCTTC.

Points on this clone: At the DNA level, this CDR3 is encoded by other sequences in the same sample as well. CDR3 region: CASSRALAGGTDTQYF. The CDR3 nucleotides are TGTGCCAGTAGTAGGGCCCTAGCGGGAGGCACAGATACGCAGTATTTT. V gene TRBV19 combines with J gene TRBJ2-3; 10 bases line up with TRBD2. Germline trimming cut 4 bases from V and 1 base from J; bases unmatched to any gene: 5. Germline assignment: CDR1 LNHDA and CDR2 SQIVND (reference sequence). CDR3 size: 16 residues.

The rearrangement joins TRBV25-1 to TRBJ1-2; 8 positions agree with TRBD1. The CDR3 runs to 12 residues. The V segment lost 8 bases and the J segment 4 bases; nucleotides outside the gene matches: 3. Per germline, CDR1 MGHDK and CDR2 SYGVNS. The CDR3, as DNA: TGTGCCAGCCAGGGACAGGCCTATGGCTACACCTTC. Its translation: CASQGQAYGYTF.

J is TRBJ2-7 and V is TRBV10-3, with 11 bases aligning to TRBD1. CDR3 size: 15 residues. The J segment lost 6 bases and the V segment lost 3 bases, leaving 7 bases of the junction unmatched. Germline V lookup: CDR1 ENHRY, CDR2 SYGVKD. The CDR3, as DNA: TGTGCCATCAGTGAACAGGACAGGGGGCGGACCGAGCAGTACTTC. It yields the protein CAISEQDRGRTEQYF.

This clone was detected only once. CDR3 in amino acids: CATSRAGANYGYTF. In DNA, the CDR3 is TGTGCCACCAGCAGAGCCGGGGCTAACTATGGCTACACCTTC. The chain couples TRBV15 to TRBJ1-2, with unresolved D. The CDR3 totals 14 residues. The V end lost 1 base, the J end lost 0 bases, and 6 bases lay between the germline ends. Germline CDR1 reads LNHNV; CDR2 reads YYDKDF (reference sequence).